The 16 T cell receptor beta chains below were found in one sample sequenced in a study of shared clonotypes between healthy human individuals. CD8 cells classed as naive were CD45RO-negative and positively selected for CCR7, excluding terminally differentiated effector memory CD45RA+ cells. Profiled with immunoSEQ multiplex PCR; TCRdb holds only in-frame clones, not every one. The sample includes some 580,000 clones, more than 95% of them seen just once. Sequencing was performed on naive CD8+ T cells sorted from blood. The receptors shown here come from a man aged 25-45 years in good health.

This chain links TRBV13 with TRBJ1-4, with TRBD1 identical over 8 bases. Germline trimming cut 0 bases from V and 6 bases from J; bases unmatched to any gene: 0. From germline, CDR1 is PRHDT and CDR2 FYEKMQ (reference sequence). The CDR3 consists of 14 residues. The DNA of the CDR3 is TGTGCCAGCAGCTTAGGGGACAGGGATGAAAAACTGTTTTTT. Translating it yields CASSLGDRDEKLFF.

This rearrangement joins TRBV30 to TRBJ2-1, with 12 bases lining up with TRBD2. The CDR3 runs 17 residues. With V trimmed by 2 bases and J by 9 bases, 14 bases remained unmatched. Per the germline V gene, CDR1 is GTSNPN and CDR2 is SVGIG (reference sequence). In nucleotides, the CDR3 is TGTGCCTGGAGTAGACTAGCGGGAGTTTCCGAGGCCTCTGAGCAGTTCTTC. Translated: CAWSRLAGVSEASEQFF.

The rearrangement links TRBV6-6 to TRBJ2-7, with 8 positions matching TRBD1. This CDR3 has 16 amino acids. The germline CDR1 and CDR2 sequences are MNHNY and SVGAGI (reference sequence). The J segment lost 3 bases and the V segment lost 7 bases, leaving 14 bases of the junction unmatched. CDR3 loop: CASTQAGGKSFYEQYF. The CDR3 nucleotides read TGTGCCAGCACCCAGGCAGGGGGCAAATCTTTCTACGAGCAGTACTTC.

V gene TRBV5-6 combines with J gene TRBJ2-7; TRBD2 matches at 7 bases. Trimming cost V 4 bases and J 5 bases; bases outside gene matches: 12. The CDR3 has 15 residues. The germline V gene has CDR1 SGHDT and CDR2 YYEEEE. CDR3 protein: CASSRGFRDYNEQYF. As DNA, the CDR3 is TGTGCCAGCAGCAGGGGTTTCCGGGACTACAACGAGCAGTACTTC.

Here the CDR3 DNA reads TGTGCCTGGAGTCTTGCGGCAGGGGGAGCGAACACTGAAGCTTTCTTT. It is translated as CAWSLAAGGANTEAFF. The J gene is TRBJ1-1, the V gene TRBV30; 7 bases agree with TRBD1. Looked up from germline, CDR1 is GTSNPN and CDR2 is SVGIG (reference sequence). This CDR3 spans 16 amino acids. V lost 2 bases to trimming and J lost 1 base; unmatched junction nucleotides: 10. Drawing the rest from reference TRBV30 and TRBJ1-1, the complete variable domain is SQTIHQWPATLVQPVGSPLSLECTVEGTSNPNLYWYRQAAGRGLQLLFYSVGIGQISSEVPQNLSASRPQDRQFILSSKKLLLSDSGFYLCAWSLAAGGANTEAFFGQGTRLTVV.

The chain has TRBV5-6 and TRBJ2-2, with D hard to call. V lost 4 bases to trimming and J lost 2 bases, with 6 bases between them. Germline V lookup: CDR1 SGHDT, CDR2 YYEEEE. The length of the CDR3 is 13 residues. CDR3 in amino acids: CASSAPNTGELFF. The CDR3 DNA is TGTGCCAGCAGCGCACCAAACACCGGGGAGCTGTTTTTT.

V usage is TRBV10-3 and J usage is TRBJ2-7; no clear D. CDR1 ENHRY and CDR2 SYGVKD come from the germline V gene. The CDR3 sequence is 12 residues long. V was cut by 3 bases and J by 5 bases, with 8 bases left in between. The CDR3 DNA reads TGTGCCATCAGTGACCCGGGCCACGAGCAGTACTTC. It encodes CAISDPGHEQYF.

V is TRBV7-9 and J is TRBJ1-2; 7 positions agree with TRBD1. The germline CDR1 and CDR2 sequences are SEHNR and FQNEAQ (reference sequence). V shed 10 bases and J 6 bases; nucleotides not matched to a gene: 20. The CDR3 sequence is 16 residues long. The CDR3 spells CANDRDPTSFTDGYTF. The CDR3 DNA is TGTGCCAACGACAGGGATCCTACTAGCTTCACTGATGGCTACACCTTC.

This clone was detected once. CDR3 protein: CASSLDKQGCDGNQPQHF. DNA of the CDR3: TGTGCCAGCAGCTTAGACAAGCAGGGTTGTGACGGCAATCAGCCCCAGCATTTT. The chain has TRBV11-3 and TRBJ1-5, with D tentatively TRBD1 (5 bases). This CDR3 has 18 residues. V was shortened by 0 bases and J by 2 bases, with 17 bases between the two germline ends. Germline loops: CDR1 SGHNT, CDR2 YENEEA.

CDR3 in amino acids: CASSLHSYTEAFF. The DNA of the CDR3 is TGTGCCAGCAGCTTGCACAGCTACACTGAAGCTTTCTTT. The chain has TRBV5-5 and TRBJ1-1, with D hard to call. The CDR3 consists of 13 residues. Trimming removed 1 base at V and 3 bases at J, with 7 bases between. The V gene's germline CDR1 is SGHKS and CDR2 YYEKEE (reference sequence).

The chain carries TRBV5-6 and TRBJ2-1, with D unresolved. This CDR3 is built from 13 residues. V was cut by 1 base and J by 5 bases, with 7 bases left in between. Germline V CDR1 and CDR2: SGHDT, YYEEEE. The DNA for the CDR3 is TGTGCCAGCAGCTTGACCCCCAACAATGAGCAGTTCTTC. This sequence encodes CASSLTPNNEQFF.

The chain carries TRBV7-8 and TRBJ2-3, with TRBD2 identical over 11 bases. The CDR3 loop spans 16 amino acids. V gave up 6 bases and J gave up 0 bases; unmatched junction bases: 5. Germline V gene sequence: CDR1 SGHVS, CDR2 FQNEAQ. The DNA for the CDR3 is TGTGCCAGCAGTGGTCGGACTAGCGGGAGCACAGATACGCAGTATTTT. Its translation: CASSGRTSGSTDTQYF. The variable domain in full, completed from reference TRBV7-8 and TRBJ2-3, reads GAGVSQSPRYKVAKRGQDVALRCDPISGHVSLFWYQQALGQGPEFLTYFQNEAQLDKSGLPSDRFFAERPEGSVSTLKIQRTQQEDSAVYLCASSGRTSGSTDTQYFGPGTRLTVL.

V gene TRBV20-1 combines with J gene TRBJ1-1; D is ambiguous. Trimming took off 6 bases at V and 1 base at J, with 3 bases between the two ends. The CDR3 extends over 10 amino acids. Looked up from germline, CDR1 is DFQATT and CDR2 is SNEGSKA (reference sequence). The CDR3 nucleotides are TGCAGTGCCAAGAACACTGAAGCTTTCTTT. It translates to CSAKNTEAFF.

The chain recombines TRBV4-1 with TRBJ1-1, with no clear D. CDR3 length: 15 residues. Trimming left V 4 bases short and J 1 base short, with 13 bases between. Germline CDR1 reads MGHRA; CDR2 reads YSYEKL. The chain's CDR3 is CASSRSRAENTEAFF. CDR3 in DNA: TGCGCCAGCAGCCGGTCACGGGCAGAGAACACTGAAGCTTTCTTT.

J is TRBJ1-2 and V is TRBV9; 12 nucleotides align to TRBD1. V lost 4 bases and J lost 3; bases outside the gene matches: 4. Germline lookup yields CDR1 SGDLS and CDR2 YYNGEE. This CDR3 is built from 15 residues. The CDR3 nucleotides read TGTGCCAGCAGCCCCGGGACAGGGGGCCACTATGGCTACACCTTC. It translates to CASSPGTGGHYGYTF.

The gene calls are TRBV7-6 and TRBJ2-3; TRBD1 aligns across 9 bases. Germline trimming cut 5 bases from V and 8 bases from J; bases unmatched to any gene: 11. Germline V gene sequence: CDR1 SGHVS, CDR2 FNYEAQ. The CDR3 sequence is 15 residues long. The CDR3: CASSLTDRGLSTQYF. CDR3 bases: TGTGCCAGCAGCCTAACGGACAGGGGATTATCTACGCAGTATTTT.